The sequence of this T cell receptor (beta chain) was determined in a study of T cells in Graves' hyperthyroidism and ophthalmopathy. Points on this clonotype: Its antigen remains unidentified.

For ophthalmopathy patients, the Clinical Activity Score was at least 3 and the NOSPECS grade at least 4; duration was under 3 months. Diagnostic assessment was based on clinical symptoms, serum thyroxine and TRAb, thyroid ultrasound and orbital computed tomography. Researchers amplified the TCR beta CDR3 regions from RNA transcripts. TCR CDR3 underwent first-round RT-PCR with the HTBI primer set. TCRdb called the multiplex PCR reads again in MiXCR, with one record for every CDR3 protein. The sample records about 600,000 distinct CDR3 sequences, 11% to 15% being singletons. Study observations and caveats: Blood shared most expanded thyroid clonotypes above 0.001. Ophthalmopathy stood apart from stable hyperthyroidism in a 13 V-J model.

This sequence originates from a woman under 30 with Graves' ophthalmopathy. What was sequenced was blood.

The CDR3 nucleotides are TGCAGCGTTGAAGAGGCTAGCGGGAGCGGGAACTCCTACGAGCAGTACTTC. It yields the protein CSVEEASGSGNSYEQYF. The chain employs TRBV29-1 and TRBJ2-7; 10 bases align to TRBD2. Trimming at V came to 0 bases and at J to 0 bases, leaving 8 bases not matched to a gene. This CDR3 comprises 17 residues. From germline, CDR1 is SQVTM and CDR2 ANQGSEA.